Listed below are T cell receptor beta chains from one sample, sequenced in a study of CD8+ T cells in alopecia areata. The table came from immunoSEQ multiplex PCR; TCRdb's copy has only in-frame clones and leaves some out. The profile shows under 200,000 clones, 60% of them singletons. The sequences come from CD4+ T cells sorted from blood, collected at week 24, from a patient treated with tofacitinib. The origin of the receptors is a human donor with alopecia areata. Each CDR3 is given without its conserved first and last residue.

v_call	cdr3_length	j_call	cdr3_aa
TRBV29-1	15	TRBJ2-1	SVPPGARDPSYNEQF
TRBV29-1	15	TRBJ2-3	SASDRGAHRGADTQY
TRBV4-1	13	TRBJ1-5	ASSQDRQGGQPQH
TRBV20-1	9	TRBJ1-1	SARRAAEAF
TRBV2	12	TRBJ1-5	ASKSTASNQPQH
TRBV18	11	TRBJ2-7	ASSQEQGGEQY
TRBV7-2	12	TRBJ2-2	ASSPEVVAGELF
TRBV4-2	12	TRBJ2-5	ASSQGDTQETQY
TRBV27	14	TRBJ1-2	ASSFLMTGQFYGYT
TRBV7-9	11	TRBJ2-7	ASSPSSYYEQY
TRBV6-1	14	TRBJ1-1	ASSAGRALRNTEAF
TRBV10-1	13	TRBJ2-1	ASSDLAGGRYEQF
TRBV29-1	12	TRBJ2-3	SGAGGQSTDTQY
TRBV4-1	14	TRBJ2-5	ASSQPGTGGIETQY
TRBV30	13	TRBJ1-5	AWSFRHRAGQPQH
TRBV27	12	TRBJ1-5	ASSRTGRNQPQH
TRBV30	12	TRBJ1-5	AWSVLRDNQPQH
TRBV5-1	13	TRBJ1-3	ASSLGGSSGNTIY
TRBV5-1	14	TRBJ2-7	ASSPLRTGTTGEQY
TRBV7-2	12	TRBJ2-5	ASSLRAGKETQY
TRBV25-1	12	TRBJ1-4	ASEGGPTNEKLF
TRBV2	10	TRBJ2-3	ASSENRGPQY
TRBV30	10	TRBJ2-3	ALSQGRWEID
TRBV23-1	13	TRBJ2-2	ASSQSTGYTGELF
TRBV13	12	TRBJ1-2	ASSLAGQGTGYT
TRBV7-3	15	TRBJ2-4	ASSLSFGGIAKNIQY
TRBV9	12	TRBJ1-1	ASNPGPMNTEAF
TRBV30	12	TRBJ2-2	AWSPNLVSGELF
TRBV30	12	TRBJ2-6	ACKTASGANVLT